Below are 4 T cell receptor beta chains sequenced from a single sample in a study of T cell repertoires in cytomegalovirus infection. These receptors have no identified antigens. A single record per CDR3 protein comes from TCRdb applying MiXCR to the reads. The repertoire includes roughly 110,000 distinct CDR3 sequences, 30% of them detected once, and around two fifths sits in the top ten. Sequenced here: CD8+ T cells from cultured PBMCs, sampled from culture after CMV antigen stimulation. The receptors stem from a human donor in good health (CMV status not recorded). Some clones in this sample may be carry-over from other donors' samples.

This sequence joins TRBV12-3 or TRBV12-4 and TRBJ2-4; 9 bases line up with TRBD2. J lost 6 bases, V lost 3 bases, and 6 bases had no gene match. The CDR3 spans 15 residues. The CDR3, as DNA: TGTGCCAGCAGTTTTGGCGGGGGGGGAGGAAACATTCAGTACTTC. This codes for CASSFGGGGGNIQYF.

The V call is TRBV7-6, the J call TRBJ2-5, with D possibly matching TRBD1 (6 bases). V was clipped by 6 bases and J by 5 bases, with 13 bases between them. The CDR3 runs 13 residues. The germline gives CDR1 SGHVS, CDR2 FNYEAQ. CDR3 in DNA: TGTGCCAGCAGAGGCTATCAGGGGGAGACCCAGTACTTC. Translated, it gives CASRGYQGETQYF.

The table lists this clonotype with a few counts. The CDR3: CASSSGLADYQETQYF. CDR3 in DNA: TGCGCCAGCAGCTCCGGACTAGCGGACTACCAAGAGACCCAGTACTTC. The chain recombines TRBV5-1 with TRBJ2-5, with 10 bases aligning to TRBD2. With V trimmed by 3 bases and J by 0 bases, 5 bases remained unmatched. CDR1 and CDR2 from the germline V gene are SGHRS and YFSETQ. The CDR3 has 16 residues.

This clonotype was picked up a small number of times. The rearrangement uses TRBV7-6 and TRBJ2-3, with a weak D call TRBD2 (5 bases). CDR1 and CDR2 (germline): SGHVS, FNYEAQ. CDR3 size: 14 residues. V was clipped by 1 base and J by 5 bases, with 10 bases between them. In DNA form, the CDR3 reads TGTGCCAGCAGCTTAGGAGGAGGAGGAGATACGCAGTATTTT. Translation gives CASSLGGGGDTQYF.